What follows are 19 T cell receptor beta chains derived from one specimen sequenced in a study of blood T cell repertoires in COVID-19. Here immunoSEQ multiplex PCR was the method, and the copy in TCRdb shows in-frame clones only, minus some. The sample holds about 240,000 clones, roughly 77% seen once. Sequenced: peripheral blood. These receptors were collected from a woman aged 80 or older with acute or convalescent COVID-19.

V usage is TRBV6-5 and J usage is TRBJ2-2, with D possibly TRBD2 on 6 matching bases. The ends were cut back, 2 bases at V and 4 bases at J, with 11 bases in the middle. The CDR3 extends over 15 amino acids. Looked up from germline, CDR1 is MNHEY and CDR2 is SVGAGI. The CDR3 is CASSYGASVTGELFF. DNA for the CDR3: TGTGCCAGCAGTTACGGGGCTAGCGTCACCGGGGAGCTGTTTTTT.

The V and J genes are TRBV10-2 and TRBJ2-3, with D possibly being TRBD1 (6 bases). Germline CDR1 WSHSY, CDR2 SAAADI. The V and J ends lost 6 bases and 2 bases respectively, with 12 bases between them. The CDR3 runs to 14 residues. CDR3 DNA: TGCGCCAGCAGGGCCACAGGGATCACAGATACGCAGTATTTT. This sequence encodes CASRATGITDTQYF.

This chain joins TRBV5-1 and TRBJ2-3; a weak D match, TRBD2 (6 bases). The ends were cut back, 6 bases at V and 2 bases at J, with 16 bases in the middle. CDR3 length: 15 amino acids. Germline-derived CDR1 and CDR2 are SGHRS and YFSETQ. The CDR3 DNA follows: TGCGCCAGCACGGGAAGGGGACTTTTCACAGATACGCAGTATTTT. Its translation is CASTGRGLFTDTQYF. Supplemented by reference TRBV5-1 and TRBJ2-3, the full variable domain reads KAGVTQTPRYLIKTRGQQVTLSCSPISGHRSVSWYQQTPGQGLQFLFEYFSETQRNKGNFPGRFSGRQFSNSRSEMNVSTLELGDSALYLCASTGRGLFTDTQYFGPGTRLTVL.

The chain is built from TRBV12-3 or TRBV12-4 and TRBJ1-1, with D hard to call. Trimming took off 2 bases at V and 3 bases at J, with 7 bases between the two ends. The CDR3 covers 13 residues. The CDR3 here is CASSLSQDTEAFF. The CDR3 DNA sequence: TGTGCCAGCAGTTTAAGTCAGGACACTGAAGCTTTCTTT.

The chain links TRBV18 to TRBJ2-4; 10 bases are shared with TRBD1. This CDR3 is built from 16 residues. Germline V gene data show CDR1 as KGHSH and CDR2 as LQKENI. J lost 6 bases, V lost 4 bases, and 9 bases had no gene match. The CDR3 reads CASSHRDRGAGNIQYF. CDR3 DNA: TGTGCCAGCTCACACCGGGACAGGGGCGCAGGAAACATTCAGTACTTC.

The chain recombines TRBV7-9 with TRBJ2-1; 8 bases agree with TRBD1. The CDR3 consists of 15 residues. V trimming: 4 bases; J trimming: 3 bases; junction bases outside the gene matches: 5. Looked up from germline, CDR1 is SEHNR and CDR2 is FQNEAQ (reference sequence). The CDR3, as DNA: TGTGCCAGCAGCTCTCCGGGACAGGACTACAATGAGCAGTTCTTC. Protein sequence: CASSSPGQDYNEQFF.

This rearrangement joins TRBV5-1 to TRBJ2-3; the D gene is possibly TRBD2 (6 bases). This CDR3 contains 14 residues. V was trimmed by 1 base and J by 5 bases, leaving 11 bases between them. Germline V gives CDR1 SGHRS, CDR2 YFSETQ. CDR3: CASSLLGSVDTQYF. CDR3 bases: TGCGCCAGCAGCTTGCTCGGGAGTGTAGATACGCAGTATTTT.

V is TRBV14 and J is TRBJ2-1; D unresolved. CDR3 length: 12 residues. The germline gives CDR1 SGHDN, CDR2 FVKESK. Trimming pared 4 bases from V and 2 bases from J, leaving 3 bases between. The CDR3 protein is CASSPTYNEQFF. CDR3 nucleotides: TGTGCCAGCAGCCCCACCTACAATGAGCAGTTCTTC.

CDR3 bases: TGTGCCAGCAGTTACGACAGATGGTCCACTGAAGCTTTCTTT. This encodes CASSYDRWSTEAFF. The rearrangement links TRBV6-6 to TRBJ1-1, with a tentative D call TRBD1 (5 bases). CDR1 is MNHNY, CDR2 SVGAGI, per germline (reference sequence). The CDR3 loop spans 14 amino acids. V shed 2 bases and J shed 4 bases, with 11 bases lying between them.

The chain couples TRBV6-2 or TRBV6-3 to TRBJ2-7; 8 positions match TRBD2. This CDR3 has 18 residues. After removal of 1 base from V and 0 bases from J, the junction contained 11 bases not matched to a gene. Looked up from germline, CDR1 is MNHEY and CDR2 is SVGEGT. CDR3 loop: CASSYWRSGGRSSYEQYF. In nucleotides, the CDR3 is TGTGCCAGCAGTTACTGGCGGAGCGGGGGAAGAAGCTCCTACGAGCAGTACTTC.

V and J are TRBV10-2 and TRBJ2-1, with a tentative D call TRBD2 (6 bases). Germline lookup yields CDR1 WSHSY and CDR2 SAAADI. CDR3 length equals 16 residues. The V gene lost 6 bases and the J gene lost 6 bases, with 21 bases spanning the gap. The CDR3 DNA is TGCGCCAGCAGGTCCCGGGACCTTATCGGGGGCAATGAGCAGTTCTTC. It specifies CASRSRDLIGGNEQFF.

The gene calls are TRBV6-5 and TRBJ2-1; 8 nucleotides line up with TRBD1. Germline-derived CDR1 and CDR2 are MNHEY and SVGAGI. Germline trimming cut 4 bases from V and 0 bases from J; bases unmatched to any gene: 2. The CDR3 spans 15 residues. The CDR3 reads CASSFDRGSYNEQFF. In nucleotides, the CDR3 is TGTGCCAGCAGTTTCGACAGGGGCTCCTACAATGAGCAGTTCTTC.

This clone was observed a handful of times. This chain links TRBV2 with TRBJ2-1; TRBD2 matches at 9 bases. This CDR3 is 17 amino acids long. Trimming removed 4 bases from V and 5 bases from J; junction bases left unmatched: 12. Germline V gene lookup returns CDR1 SNHLY and CDR2 FYNNEI. CDR3 sequence: CASSGSLLAGGNNEQFF. The CDR3 DNA follows: TGTGCCAGCAGTGGGTCCTTACTAGCGGGTGGCAACAATGAGCAGTTCTTC.

This sequence joins TRBV6-5 and TRBJ1-4; D possibly corresponds to TRBD1 (6 bases). The length of the CDR3 is 16 residues. Trimming removed 0 bases from V and 8 bases from J, with 16 bases in between. Germline assignment: CDR1 MNHEY and CDR2 SVGAGI. The CDR3 region has the DNA TGTGCCAGCAGTTACTCGGGGACACGAGGGCCAGAAAAACTGTTTTTT. This translates into CASSYSGTRGPEKLFF.

This chain connects TRBV30 to TRBJ1-5; no clear D gene. V lost 1 base and J 1 base, leaving 5 bases between the germline ends. The germline CDR1 and CDR2 sequences are GTSNPN and SVGIG (reference sequence). CDR3 length equals 13 residues. The DNA for the CDR3 is TGTGCCTGGAGTGCCCAGAGCAATCAGCCCCAGCATTTT. Translation gives CAWSAQSNQPQHF. The whole variable domain, filled in from reference TRBV30 and TRBJ1-5, reads SQTIHQWPATLVQPVGSPLSLECTVEGTSNPNLYWYRQAAGRGLQLLFYSVGIGQISSEVPQNLSASRPQDRQFILSSKKLLLSDSGFYLCAWSAQSNQPQHFGDGTRLSIL.

The chain's CDR3 is CASSYPRGGVTGELFF. Written as DNA, the CDR3 is TGTGCCAGCAGTTACCCGCGGGGGGGCGTCACCGGGGAGCTGTTTTTT. The chain carries TRBV6-2 or TRBV6-3 and TRBJ2-2; 9 positions match TRBD2. Germline V gives CDR1 MNHEY, CDR2 SVGEGT. After removal of 2 bases from V and 4 bases from J, the junction contained 5 bases not matched to a gene. The CDR3 covers 16 residues.

This clone was observed a handful of times. The rearrangement joins TRBV5-1 to TRBJ2-7; 8 bases match TRBD2. The CDR3 runs to 16 residues. Trimming at V came to 0 bases and at J to 6 bases, leaving 11 bases not matched to a gene. CDR1 SGHRS and CDR2 YFSETQ come from the germline V gene. The CDR3 here is CASSLADNPGRAEQYF. CDR3 bases: TGCGCCAGCAGCTTGGCCGACAACCCCGGGAGGGCCGAGCAGTACTTC.

This clone was counted only a few times. The chain recombines TRBV6-5 with TRBJ1-5, with D hard to call. The CDR3 loop spans 14 amino acids. Germline values: CDR1 MNHEY, CDR2 SVGAGI. The V end was cut by 5 bases, the J end by 4 bases, with 12 bases between. The CDR3 DNA reads TGTGCCAGCAGTCGTGAACGGGGAAATCAGCCCCAGCATTTT. Translation: CASSRERGNQPQHF.

CDR3 sequence (DNA): TGTGCCAGCTCAGCGACGGGAGAGACCCAGTACTTC. Amino acids: CASSATGETQYF. The V gene is TRBV18, the J gene TRBJ2-5, with unresolved D. V lost 5 bases to trimming and J lost 4 bases, with 8 bases between them. The CDR3 sequence is 12 residues long. Germline CDR1 is KGHSH and CDR2 is LQKENI.